Described below is a single TCR beta chain sequence and its context. Residents of about two dozen US areas, aged about 18 to 95 years, made up the participants. Cohorts were based on clinical histories the participants reported. Produced via immunoSEQ multiplex PCR; TCRdb's table is partial and in-frame only. Here the sample spans about 400,000 clones, roughly 86% being singletons. The V and J ends lost 4 bases and 0 bases respectively, with 15 bases between them. CDR3 length: 17 amino acids. The germline V gene encodes CDR1 LNHDA and CDR2 SQIVND (reference sequence). These data originate in a study of blood T cell repertoires in COVID-19. On the study more broadly: Spain, Italy and the United States supplied samples that represented acute and convalescent COVID-19. PBMCs, B-cell-depleted T cells, or T cells were the source of the cDNA or gDNA that made up the material.

Sample: PBMCs or T cells enriched from blood (not recorded which). The TCR was taken from a woman between 35 and 50 years old with acute COVID-19. The genes are TRBV19 and TRBJ1-4; D is undetermined. The CDR3 sequence is CASSNRGQAATNEKLFF. The CDR3 nucleotides read TGTGCCAGTAGTAACCGTGGGCAGGCAGCAACTAATGAAAAACTGTTTTTT.